The source of this TCR beta chain is a study of blood T cell repertoires in COVID-19. Whole-study context: Researchers got acute and convalescent COVID-19 samples from the United States, Italy and Spain.

TCRdb's copy holds only in-frame clones and misses some; the assay was immunoSEQ multiplex PCR. Found here are some 260,000 clones, over 70% of them singletons; the top ten hold 2.5% to 4%. The clonotype originates from a woman aged 80 or over with acute or convalescent COVID-19. Sequencing was carried out using peripheral blood.

CDR3 residues: CASSWRLNPQYF. In DNA, the CDR3 is TGTGCCAGCAGCTGGAGACTCAACCCGCAGTATTTT. The chain couples TRBV5-6 to TRBJ2-3; D not certain. Trimming removed 3 bases from V and 10 bases from J, with 12 bases in between. Germline V gives CDR1 SGHDT, CDR2 YYEEEE. The CDR3 length is 12 residues.